These T cell receptor beta chains were read from a single sample in a study of a mutant IDH1 vaccine in newly diagnosed glioma. No antigen has been assigned to these receptors. The data were produced by immunoSEQ multiplex PCR, yet TCRdb's version contains in-frame clones alone and is incomplete. Among about 56,000 clones listed, less than 90% were seen once. Sequencing was performed on PBMCs, taken from a glioma patient whose treatment included an IDH1 peptide vaccine. These receptors were taken from a man aged 40-55 years with glioma. Both conserved end residues are part of each CDR3. D genes are given only for firm matches. Part of the rows lack a size; the others show once, few, many or a class for expanded clones.

J | size | D | length | V | CDR3 | DNA
TRBJ2-1 | - | TRBD2 | 17 | TRBV18 | CASSRTNPAGAGNEQFF | TGTGCCAGCTCGCGGACTAATCCGGCGGGAGCAGGGAATGAGCAGTTCTTC
TRBJ1-2 | - | TRBD1 | 15 | TRBV16 | CASSQSRQGAHGYTF | TGTGCCAGCAGCCAATCGCGGCAGGGGGCCCATGGCTACACCTTC
TRBJ1-1 | - | - | 15 | TRBV5-6 | CASSLYPGVNTEAFF | TGTGCCAGCAGCTTGTATCCGGGCGTGAACACTGAAGCTTTCTTT
TRBJ1-1 | medium-sized | - | 15 | TRBV10-3 | CAISESANMNTEAFF | TGTGCCATCAGTGAGTCCGCGAACATGAACACTGAAGCTTTCTTT
TRBJ2-7 | - | - | 15 | TRBV4-3 | CASSQDRSVSYEQYF | TGCGCCAGCAGCCAAGATCGGTCCGTGTCCTACGAGCAGTACTTC
TRBJ2-7 | - | TRBD1 | 14 | TRBV11-3 | CASSLGTGNYEQYF | TGTGCCAGCAGCTTAGGGACAGGCAACTACGAGCAGTACTTC
TRBJ2-7 | once | - | 10 | TRBV2 | CASRLAEQYF | TGTGCCAGCCGCTTGGCCGAGCAGTACTTC
TRBJ2-2 | - | TRBD2 | 16 | TRBV19 | CASSIGAGGNTGELFF | TGTGCCAGTAGTATAGGAGCGGGAGGGAACACCGGGGAGCTGTTTTTT
TRBJ2-7 | - | TRBD1 | 15 | TRBV7-8 | CASSYGTGVGYEQYF | TGTGCCAGCAGCTACGGGACAGGCGTCGGGTACGAGCAGTACTTC
TRBJ2-1 | - | - | 16 | TRBV5-4 | CASSRGLSLYSNEQFF | TGTGCCAGCAGCAGGGGACTCTCCCTCTACAGCAATGAGCAGTTCTTC
TRBJ1-2 | few | TRBD1 | 15 | TRBV7-3 | CASSPTVQGAGGYTF | TGTGCCAGCAGCCCGACGGTACAGGGGGCGGGTGGCTACACCTTC
TRBJ2-7 | - | TRBD1 | 14 | TRBV28 | CASRTGERAYEQYF | TGTGCCAGTCGGACAGGGGAGAGGGCCTACGAGCAGTACTTC
TRBJ2-5 | - | - | 11 | TRBV5-4 | CASSIRETQYF | TGTGCCAGCAGCATCCGGGAGACCCAGTACTTC
TRBJ2-7 | - | TRBD1 | 15 | TRBV6-6 | CASSSRDRGRNGQYF | TGTGCCAGCAGTTCCCGGGACAGGGGGCGGAATGGGCAGTACTTC
TRBJ2-5 | - | - | 14 | TRBV14 | CASSQDGAGETQYF | TGTGCCAGCAGCCAAGATGGGGCGGGGGAGACCCAGTACTTC
TRBJ1-3 | - | TRBD1 | 17 | TRBV5-1 | CASSQQPHTGAGNTIYF | TGCGCCAGCAGCCAGCAACCACACACAGGGGCTGGAAACACCATATATTTT
TRBJ2-6 | - | - | 12 | TRBV19 | CASRDGHFILTF | TGTGCCAGTAGGGACGGACACTTCATCCTGACTTTC
TRBJ2-7 | once | TRBD1 | 14 | TRBV15 | CATSSARGPYEQYF | TGTGCCACCAGCAGCGCTAGGGGGCCCTACGAGCAGTACTTC
TRBJ1-2 | - | - | 14 | TRBV5-5 | CASSPAPLRPGYTF | TGTGCCAGCAGCCCCGCACCGCTTCGACCTGGCTACACCTTC
TRBJ2-3 | - | - | 16 | TRBV10-3 | CAISEGPTGSTDTQYF | TGTGCCATCAGTGAGGGACCTACAGGGAGCACAGATACGCAGTATTTT
TRBJ2-3 | - | TRBD2 | 15 | TRBV2 | CASSESSGFTDTQYF | TGTGCCAGCAGTGAGTCTAGCGGGTTCACAGATACGCAGTATTTT
TRBJ1-1 | - | - | 13 | TRBV19 | CASMAFAGTEAFF | TGTGCCAGTATGGCGTTCGCAGGCACTGAAGCTTTCTTT
TRBJ2-3 | - | TRBD2 | 15 | TRBV2 | CASSVAGALADTQYF | TGTGCCAGCAGTGTGGCGGGAGCCCTCGCAGATACGCAGTATTTT
TRBJ2-6 | - | - | 14 | TRBV9 | CASGQNSGANVLTF | TGTGCCAGCGGCCAGAACTCTGGGGCCAACGTCCTGACTTTC
TRBJ2-2 | - | TRBD1 | 15 | TRBV7-3 | CASSLGQLNTGELFF | TGTGCCAGCAGCTTGGGACAGCTTAACACCGGGGAGCTGTTTTTT
TRBJ2-1 | - | - | 15 | TRBV7-9 | CASSLKGSSYNEQFF | TGTGCCAGCAGCTTAAAAGGAAGCTCCTACAATGAGCAGTTCTTC
TRBJ2-5 | - | TRBD2 | 13 | TRBV29-1 | CSYTGGARETQYF | TGCAGCTACACCGGGGGGGCGCGAGAGACCCAGTACTTC
TRBJ2-7 | - | - | 13 | TRBV5-1 | CASSWQGSYEQYF | TGCGCCAGCAGCTGGCAGGGTTCCTACGAGCAGTACTTC
TRBJ2-1 | - | - | 13 | TRBV6-5 | CASGWRSYNEQFF | TGTGCCAGCGGGTGGCGGTCCTACAATGAGCAGTTCTTC
TRBJ1-5 | - | TRBD1 | 14 | TRBV19 | CASSSRGLNQPQHF | TGTGCCAGTAGTAGCAGGGGGCTTAATCAGCCCCAGCATTTT
TRBJ2-3 | - | - | 14 | TRBV4-3 | CASSQEDSTDTQYF | TGCGCCAGCAGCCAAGAGGACAGCACAGATACGCAGTATTTT
TRBJ1-1 | - | TRBD1 | 17 | TRBV19 | CASSRAGTGARGTEAFF | TGTGCCAGTAGCCGCGCCGGGACAGGGGCCCGCGGCACTGAAGCTTTCTTT
TRBJ2-1 | few | - | 10 | TRBV11-3 | CASSQGGQFF | TGTGCCAGCAGCCAGGGTGGGCAGTTCTTC
TRBJ2-2 | few | - | 12 | TRBV2 | CASSKGNRELFF | TGTGCCAGCAGCAAGGGGAACCGGGAGCTGTTTTTT
TRBJ2-2 | - | - | 14 | TRBV5-1 | CASSLVGNTGELFF | TGCGCCAGCAGCTTGGTTGGCAACACCGGGGAGCTGTTTTTT
TRBJ2-5 | - | TRBD2 | 16 | TRBV4-3 | CASSQTTTSAARTQYF | TGCGCCAGCAGCCAAACTACGACTAGCGCCGCTAGGACCCAGTACTTC
TRBJ1-2 | - | - | 11 | TRBV20-1 | CSAPDSYGYTF | TGCAGTGCCCCCGACAGCTATGGCTACACCTTC
TRBJ2-3 | - | - | 15 | TRBV27 | CASSPGHIFMYTQYF | TGTGCCAGCAGTCCCGGACATATTTTTATGTATACGCAGTATTTT
TRBJ1-3 | - | - | 15 | TRBV11-2 | CASSLDVRPGNTIYF | TGTGCCAGCAGCTTAGATGTTCGTCCCGGAAACACCATATATTTT
TRBJ2-3 | - | TRBD2 | 16 | TRBV6-5 | CASSYSASGRGDTQYF | TGTGCCAGCAGTTACTCGGCTAGCGGGAGAGGAGATACGCAGTATTTT
TRBJ2-5 | - | - | 10 | TRBV27 | CATTKETQYF | TGTGCCACCACGAAAGAGACCCAGTACTTC
TRBJ2-7 | - | - | 13 | TRBV11-1 | CASTDPGSYEQYF | TGTGCCAGCACGGACCCGGGCTCCTACGAGCAGTACTTC
TRBJ1-4 | - | - | 14 | TRBV5-4 | CASSLRGGNEKLFF | TGTGCCAGCAGCTTGAGGGGGGGGAATGAAAAACTGTTTTTT
TRBJ1-1 | - | - | 13 | TRBV11-2 | CASSLNINTEAFF | TGTGCCAGCAGCTTGAATATAAACACTGAAGCTTTCTTT
TRBJ1-5 | few | - | 15 | TRBV28 | CASSFSPGAGQPQHF | TGTGCCAGCAGTTTTTCCCCCGGGGCTGGTCAGCCCCAGCATTTT
TRBJ2-2 | - | - | 15 | TRBV7-9 | CASSDRRQNTGELFF | TGTGCCAGCAGCGACCGACGGCAGAACACCGGGGAGCTGTTTTTT
TRBJ2-1 | - | TRBD1 | 16 | TRBV5-1 | CASSLARTGLYNEQFF | TGCGCCAGCAGCTTGGCCCGGACAGGACTCTACAATGAGCAGTTCTTC
TRBJ2-1 | - | - | 13 | TRBV7-2 | CASSFRRDNEQFF | TGTGCCAGCAGCTTTAGGCGGGACAATGAGCAGTTCTTC
TRBJ2-7 | - | TRBD2 | 14 | TRBV19 | CASSRQRGPYEQYF | TGTGCCAGTAGTAGACAGCGGGGCCCCTACGAGCAGTACTTC
TRBJ2-1 | - | - | 14 | TRBV7-9 | CASSNTGTPEEQFF | TGTGCCAGCAGCAACACCGGGACCCCTGAGGAGCAGTTCTTC
TRBJ2-7 | - | - | 15 | TRBV7-2 | CASSLVVTRSYEQYF | TGTGCCAGCAGCTTAGTTGTAACGCGCTCCTACGAGCAGTACTTC
TRBJ1-1 | few | - | 13 | TRBV5-6 | CASSLGKDTEAFF | TGTGCCAGCAGCTTGGGCAAAGACACTGAAGCTTTCTTT
TRBJ2-7 | - | - | 14 | TRBV7-2 | CASSLAGSPYEQYF | TGTGCCAGCAGCTTGGCGGGCAGCCCCTACGAGCAGTACTTC
TRBJ2-3 | - | - | 13 | TRBV27 | CASTQLSTDTQYF | TGTGCCAGCACCCAACTCTCCACAGATACGCAGTATTTT